This TCR beta chain was sequenced during a study of cytomegalovirus exposure and HLA in healthy donors. TCRdb's table, derived via immunoSEQ multiplex PCR, lists solely in-frame clones and lacks some. Here the sample spans approximately 200,000 clones, more than 65% being singletons. This receptor was taken from a woman aged 25 to 45 in good health and CMV-seropositive. Sequencing was performed on PBMCs.

The CDR3 sequence: CAWRVAYGYTF. DNA for the CDR3: TGTGCCTGGAGGGTAGCCTATGGCTACACCTTC. This rearrangement joins TRBV30 to TRBJ1-2; D unclear. Trimming left V 3 bases short and J 4 bases short, with 6 bases between. This CDR3 comprises 11 residues. Germline V gives CDR1 GTSNPN, CDR2 SVGIG (reference sequence).